This TCR beta chain was profiled in a study of regulatory T cells in long-lasting Graves disease (dated by TCRdb to the early 2020s). About the investigation overall: Patients with newly diagnosed Graves' disease had been on antithyroid drugs for under 3 months. Peripheral blood TCR sequencing and RNA sequencing compared persistent Graves' disease patients with newly diagnosed Graves' disease patients. The study was registered as a clinical trial and conducted in China. A total of around 35 samples underwent TCR sequencing, from around 13 patients with persistent Graves' disease and 20 or so patients with newly diagnosed Graves' disease. Paper-wide results and their limitations: The study examined only peripheral blood because the primary lesion, thyroid tissue, could not be accessed. Preferential use of TRBV28, TRBJ1-2 and TRBJ2-5 was observed in persistent disease, whereas TRBV20-1 and TRBJ2-1 were favored in newly diagnosed disease. Sequencing and analysis were restricted to the TCR beta chain. Lower TCR Shannon entropy and fewer highly expanded clones were observed in persistent Graves' disease patients than in newly diagnosed patients, which suggested clonal expansion. As a limitation, the authors acknowledged that the small sample size may reduce accuracy. Patients with persistent disease shared more public clonotypes (about 2,900) than newly diagnosed patients did (966).

The library was made by multiplex PCR. The instrument was an Illumina HiSeq 4000. CDR3 regions were amplified by Arm-PCR with iRepertoire HTBI primers to construct TCR beta libraries. Before sequencing, the PCR products went through gel purification. As for how the authors treated the data: Gene usage analysis of CDR3 amino acid clonotypes relied on the roughly 67 TRBV and about 13 TRBJ segments identified across samples. COPE and FqMerger were used to merge filtered high-quality paired reads into contigs. BLAST was used to align contigs to IMGT TRBV, TRBD and TRBJ reference genes, with CDR3 defined following IMGT. Clonotypes above 0.1% frequency were classified as highly expanded clones. Repertoire diversity was measured by Shannon entropy, and V-J evenness by the Gini coefficient. A clonotype found in more than one individual was treated as public. Clones were called with MiXCR by TCRdb after fastp trimmed the public reads at Q25, and only in-frame beta chains were retained. Rows with a matching CDR3 protein are joined into one entry that keeps the most common DNA and genes. The V and J calls and clone size come from TCRdb's table, not from the authors' own analysis. The table for this sample lists about 530,000 distinct CDR3 sequences; about 16% of them were counted only once. 20% to 30% of the sample goes to the ten largest clones.

The sample's time point label, in plain terms: newly diagnosed GD, antithyroid drugs for less than 3 months. For both TCR sequencing and RNA sequencing, RNA was extracted from PBMCs using TRIzol. The diagnosis of Graves' disease followed American Thyroid Association guidelines. The patients came from an endocrinology department in Xi'an, China. Each patient gave 8.5 to 9.5 milliliters of peripheral blood, collected in an EDTA anticoagulant tube. Ficoll Paque Plus density gradient separation was used to isolate PBMCs, and no further T cell sorting was done. An Agilent 2100 Bioanalyzer and agarose gel were used to check RNA quality, and a NanoDrop 2000 was used to measure RNA concentration. The germline V gene sets CDR1 to SGHVS and CDR2 to FQNEAQ. A distance of 22 bases separates the germline ends of V and J, which lose 2 bases and 2 bases respectively. The CDR3 contains 19 residues, cysteine and phenylalanine counted. Only the CDR3 part of the read is kept: 57 bases, read in frame from the first base.

This clonotype showed up many times. The clone's antigen remains unknown. Base qualities are not provided; no much larger clone lies one nucleotide away. These same records also appear under a second study, on T cells in Graves' hyperthyroidism and ophthalmopathy. The second source states: Graves' hyperthyroidism was defined as stable when no progression to ophthalmopathy occurred over 18 months of follow-up. Hyperthyroidism patients were newly diagnosed, had a disease duration of under 2 months, and were aged 18 to 65 years. The study excluded patients with uncontrolled infections, other autoimmune diseases, pregnancy or lactation. Diagnoses relied on clinical symptoms, serum thyroxine and TRAb, thyroid ultrasound and orbital computed tomography. A first-round RT-PCR of the TCR CDR3 used the HTBI primer set with the Qiagen OneStep RT-PCR kit. Most expanded thyroid clonotypes (frequency above 0.001) were also detected in blood, a finding suggesting that blood repertoires may reflect thyroid immune responses. A model built on a 13 V-J signature distinguished ophthalmopathy from stable hyperthyroidism, reaching about 88% sensitivity and approximately 83% specificity in cross-validation and 80%/75% in testing. In validation, the model predicted progression to ophthalmopathy with approximately 69% sensitivity and 72% to 85% specificity, a median of 6.5 months before onset. To identify distinguishing TCR V-J signatures, a discovery cohort of 90 to 100 patients was used, comprising fewer than 45 with Graves' ophthalmopathy and approximately 57 with stable Graves' hyperthyroidism. Whether ophthalmopathy could be predicted prospectively was tested in an independent validation cohort made up of some 20 hyperthyroidism patients plus 17 patients who later progressed to ophthalmopathy. The 100 discovery patients were randomly divided into training and test sets at a 7:3 ratio. The study also compared thyroid tissue and blood T-cell repertoires from over 5 Graves' hyperthyroidism patients. Following sampling, methimazole starting at 30 mg daily was given to hyperthyroidism patients, and high-dose intravenous methylprednisolone was given to ophthalmopathy patients. Libraries were constructed in a second round of multiplex PCR, after which size selection and purification were carried out. The libraries were sequenced on an Illumina HiSeq2000 using paired-end 100 bp reads. SOAPnuke was used to process the raw data, throwing out any read that contained adapters or uncalled bases, had a mean Phred below 15, or lacked an exact constant-primer or identifier match. COPE v1.2.5 was used to merge the high-quality paired reads, and each unique nucleotide sequence was defined as a clonotype. Clonotypes were aligned to IMGT TRBV, TRBD and TRBJ reference segments using MiTCR v1.1. The analysis was restricted to V-J combinations with a frequency above 0.0001, which together covered 99% to 99.2% of the repertoires. The TCS score was defined as the ratio of F50 (clonal expansion) to E x V (chaos), calculated using BLOSUM62-based TCRdist between CDR3 peptides within each V-J. Welch's t-statistics and random forest reduced some 510 V-J features to 13, which were used in a naive Bayes classifier (R e1071). No statistical method was used to set the sample size in advance, and investigators knew the group allocation. TCR Vbeta CDR3 sequencing of 130 to 150 peripheral blood samples (fewer than 45 ophthalmopathy, under 80 hyperthyroidism and approximately 17 progressor patients) is reported in the paper.

The rearranged segments are TRBV7-8 and TRBJ1-5; possibly the D gene is TRBD1, per 6 matching bases. The material sequenced was peripheral blood mononuclear cells (PBMCs), taken at new diagnosis, from a patient treated with antithyroid drugs. The receptor's source is a middle-aged woman with Graves disease. Donor details come from another sample of the same person, matched by shared clones. The CDR3 has the sequence CASSLHRFRQGTGNQPQHF. The DNA is TGTGCCAGCAGCTTACATCGTTTCCGGCAGGGGACCGGCAATCAGCCCCAGCATTTT.